This T cell receptor beta chain is drawn from a study of blood T cell repertoires in COVID-19. The authors' processing: Estimation of nucleated cell counts was performed using reference gene primer amplification. Assay: immunoSEQ multiplex PCR; the TCRdb copy retains only in-frame clones and omits some. V and J calls and clone size are those listed in that table; D and trimming were worked out from the DNA. The data hold around 700,000 clones, with about 87% observed a single time. As concerns this clone: Distinct nucleotide sequences in the sample also encode this CDR3.

Looked up from germline, CDR1 is MNHEY and CDR2 is SVGAGI. V gave up 6 bases and J gave up 4 bases; unmatched junction bases: 3. The CDR3 runs 14 residues. The chain combines TRBV6-5 with TRBJ1-5, with TRBD1 matching 10 bases. The sequenced sample was peripheral blood. This receptor was obtained from a young woman with acute or convalescent COVID-19. The CDR3 DNA reads as TGTGCCAGCAGCCCGGACAGGGGGAATCAGCCCCAGCATTTT. Translating gives CASSPDRGNQPQHF.